These T cell receptor beta chains were read from a single sample in a study of lymphopenia after photon versus proton radiotherapy. Repertoires were generated with immunoSEQ multiplex PCR, while TCRdb's copy carries only in-frame clones and drops some. The sample lists more than 25,000 clones, about 91% seen once, with roughly a fifth in the top ten. The sample consisted of peripheral blood, taken from a patient treated with photon-based radiotherapy. These receptors were obtained from a man between 45 and 60 years old with gastric cancer. The CDR3 runs from the conserved cysteine through the conserved F or W. Rows give clone size only sometimes, using once, few, many, or a class for an expanded clone.

J	V	size	CDR3
TRBJ2-1	TRBV9	.	CASSSGLAGYNEQFF
TRBJ2-7	TRBV11-2	.	CASSLGLLYTYEQYF
TRBJ2-3	TRBV2	.	CASRSTGTDTQYF
TRBJ1-2	TRBV7-2	few	CASSLVGGGYGYTF
TRBJ2-2	TRBV9	.	CASSVGTGAPTGELFF
TRBJ2-6	TRBV5-6	few	CASSYSGGSGANVLTF
TRBJ2-5	TRBV6-1	.	CASSDPGRQGTQYF
TRBJ1-5	TRBV19	.	CATQTDRAGQPQHF
TRBJ1-1	TRBV5-1	.	CASSLGVPGNTEAFF
.	TRBV5-1	once	CASSPRTSGYEQYF
TRBJ2-7	TRBV15	.	CATSRRTESSYEQYF
TRBJ2-5	TRBV5-1	.	CASSLSGRVQETQYF
TRBJ1-6	TRBV7-2	.	CASSTATGEQGSPLHF
TRBJ2-2	TRBV9	.	CASSGLAGGLTGELFF
TRBJ1-2	TRBV7-3	.	CASSLSGSPNYGYTF
TRBJ1-5	TRBV19	.	CASSARRDRGQPQHF
TRBJ2-6	TRBV15	.	CATSGTRMTGNKLSGANVLTF
TRBJ1-2	TRBV6-1	.	CASSEKSRGLYF
TRBJ2-1	TRBV6-1	once	CASSAIGTGYDEQFF
TRBJ2-7	TRBV27	.	CASSSRGTGGYEQYF
TRBJ2-3	TRBV10-1	.	CASSESSSGATDTQYF
TRBJ2-4	TRBV29-1	.	CSVEDGLAKNIQYF
TRBJ1-5	TRBV7-9	few	CASSSAGLSQHF
TRBJ1-2	TRBV11-2	.	CASSLAGTPNYGYTF
TRBJ2-2	TRBV7-6	.	CASSKLESGELFF
TRBJ2-5	TRBV9	.	CASGTGTSGVGETQYF
TRBJ2-1	TRBV19	.	CASSISGFNEQFF
TRBJ1-1	TRBV10-2	.	CASTRQADTEAFF
TRBJ2-7	TRBV10-1	.	CASSEADTYEQYF
TRBJ2-2	TRBV7-8	.	CASSLVQGNGELFF
TRBJ2-7	TRBV2	once	CASREYSRVNRYEQYF
TRBJ1-1	TRBV2	.	CASTRDSHEAFF
TRBJ1-3	TRBV2	.	CASGGDRDNGNTIYF
TRBJ1-2	TRBV19	.	CASGTVYGYTF
TRBJ2-1	TRBV21-1	few	CASSPSSGAPGSSYNEQFF
TRBJ1-2	TRBV25-1	.	CASSESKGAELGYTF
TRBJ1-6	TRBV28	.	CASSPTGGSYNSPLHF
TRBJ2-3	TRBV5-1	.	CASSHGDRGITDTQYF
TRBJ1-2	TRBV7-9	.	CASSSSGMAYGYTF
TRBJ2-5	TRBV6-5	.	CASSYSLAGGVETQYF
TRBJ2-5	TRBV5-1	.	CASSLDASGGEETQYF
TRBJ2-3	TRBV4-1	.	CASSQLSAGATDTQYF
TRBJ1-4	TRBV30	.	CAWSVDVARKKLFF
TRBJ2-4	TRBV4-3	.	CASSQDFTGSVNIQYF
TRBJ2-2	TRBV19	.	CASGKSRDRDFAGELFF
TRBJ1-2	TRBV19	.	CASSPTGGWHGYTF
TRBJ2-7	TRBV4-3	.	CASSQEVAGASYEQYF
TRBJ2-3	TRBV19	.	CASSIFGSSTDTQYF
TRBJ2-1	TRBV9	.	CASSTGNNEQFF
TRBJ1-5	TRBV30	.	CAWSAGQGNQPQHF
TRBJ2-3	TRBV7-6	.	CASSFAGRGSSTDTQYF
TRBJ1-5	TRBV6-6	.	CASSYSSDGDQPQHF
TRBJ2-3	TRBV6-1	few	CASSKLAGGTDTQYF
TRBJ1-6	TRBV23-1	.	CASSQILEKGIPYNSPLHF